Shown below are 31 T cell receptor beta chains from a single sample sequenced in a study of blood T cells in healthy people across ages. Next came a second PCR, run for about 6 to 11 cycles, which used a sample-barcoded 5' primer along with a J-beta primer mix. One entry per CDR3 protein results from TCRdb running MiXCR on the 5' RACE reads. The sample carries fewer than 1.5 million distinct CDR3 sequences, around 39% recorded once. Sequenced material: blood. Every receptor here comes from a woman younger than 30 in good health.

A few counts support this clonotype. The V gene is TRBV12-3 or TRBV12-4, the J gene TRBJ1-2, with D tentatively TRBD1 (6 bases). Trimming shortened V by 2 bases and J by 1 base, and 14 bases separated the two germline ends. The CDR3 sequence is 16 residues long. The CDR3 region has the DNA TGTGCCAGCAGTTTACGGCCAGGGGCTGTTAACTATGGCTACACCTTC. Amino acids: CASSLRPGAVNYGYTF.

The chain links TRBV5-1 to TRBJ2-1, with D possibly matching TRBD2 (6 bases). CDR1 is SGHRS, CDR2 YFSETQ, per germline. Trimming left V 5 bases short and J 1 base short, with 16 bases between. CDR3 length: 16 residues. CDR3 DNA sequence: TGCGCCAGCAGGTCACTAGCTTCCAGTTCCTACAATGAGCAGTTCTTC. Translation gives CASRSLASSSYNEQFF.

CDR3 loop: CASSSGVGKGTEAFF. CDR3 nucleotide sequence: TGCGCCAGCAGCTCTGGGGTGGGGAAGGGCACTGAAGCTTTCTTT. This chain joins TRBV5-1 and TRBJ1-1; D is ambiguous. With 3 bases removed from V and 4 bases from J, the gap between germline ends came to 16 bases. The CDR3 extends over 15 amino acids. From germline, CDR1 is SGHRS and CDR2 YFSETQ. Variable domain in full (rest from reference TRBV5-1 and TRBJ1-1): KAGVTQTPRYLIKTRGQQVTLSCSPISGHRSVSWYQQTPGQGLQFLFEYFSETQRNKGNFPGRFSGRQFSNSRSEMNVSTLELGDSALYLCASSSGVGKGTEAFFGQGTRLTVV.

The chain combines TRBV7-2 with TRBJ2-5; the D gene is possibly TRBD1 (5 bases). The end of the DNA aligns better with TRBJ2-7, so the J call may be wrong. Germline V gene lookup returns CDR1 SGHTA and CDR2 FQGNSA. There are 16 residues in the CDR3. As DNA, the CDR3 is TGTGCCAGCAGCTTAGACGCCTCCCTAGGGGCCCACGAGCAGTACTTC. Translated, it gives CASSLDASLGAHEQYF.

This chain uses TRBV9 with TRBJ2-2; 10 nucleotides match TRBD2. The CDR3 runs 17 residues. The V gene's germline CDR1 is SGDLS and CDR2 YYNGEE. V dropped 3 bases and J dropped 1; count of bases not matched to a gene: 6. CDR3 sequence (DNA): TGTGCCAGCAGCGCTAGGACTAGCGGACAGAACACCGGGGAGCTGTTTTTT. Amino acids: CASSARTSGQNTGELFF.

CDR3 amino acids: CSAGPTSHETQYF. Written as DNA, the CDR3 is TGCAGTGCTGGCCCGACTAGTCATGAGACCCAGTACTTC. The chain recombines TRBV20-1 with TRBJ2-5, with D maybe TRBD2 (6 bases). The CDR3 spans 13 residues. Trimming took off 5 bases at V and 5 bases at J, with 15 bases between the two ends. Germline V CDR1 and CDR2: DFQATT, SNEGSKA (reference sequence).

The chain recombines TRBV20-1 with TRBJ1-4, with D possibly TRBD1 on 5 matching bases. The CDR3 extends over 15 amino acids. The germline CDR1 and CDR2 sequences are DFQATT and SNEGSKA (reference sequence). V was cut by 3 bases and J by 5 bases, with 16 bases left in between. The CDR3 loop reads CSARHPGRGNEKLFF. DNA of the CDR3: TGCAGTGCTAGGCATCCGGGACGGGGGAATGAAAAACTGTTTTTT.

The table lists this clonotype with a few counts. V usage is TRBV29-1 and J usage is TRBJ2-5, with D possibly TRBD2 on 6 matching bases. The germline V gene has CDR1 SQVTM and CDR2 ANQGSEA. The CDR3 spans 14 residues. Trimming removed 1 base at V and 11 bases at J, with 20 bases between. DNA for the CDR3: TGCAGCGTTGAAGGACTAGATCGGAGGGCTGAGCAGTACTTC. Translating gives CSVEGLDRRAEQYF.

The V call is TRBV28, the J call TRBJ2-4; D may be TRBD1 or TRBD2 (5 bases each). Per the germline V gene, CDR1 is MDHEN and CDR2 is SYDVKM. The CDR3 totals 16 residues. V lost 5 bases to trimming and J lost 0 bases, with 14 bases between them. CDR3 sequence reads: CASSLPGAQAKNIQYF. In DNA form, the CDR3 reads TGTGCCAGCAGTCTCCCCGGGGCCCAAGCCAAAAACATTCAGTACTTC.

J is TRBJ1-1 and V is TRBV20-1; the D gene is possibly TRBD1 (6 bases). Between the trimmed V and J ends, which lost 5 bases and 3 bases, there was a span of 13 bases. Germline CDR1 and CDR2: DFQATT and SNEGSKA (reference sequence). CDR3 size: 13 residues. DNA of the CDR3: TGCAGTGCTGGACTCGGACAGCACACTGAAGCTTTCTTT. Residues: CSAGLGQHTEAFF.

The chain is built from TRBV12-3 or TRBV12-4 and TRBJ1-2; D is possibly TRBD1 (6 bases). The CDR3 runs 14 residues. V was shortened by 3 bases and J by 4 bases, with 12 bases between the two germline ends. CDR3 nucleotide sequence: TGTGCCAGCAGTTTGCAGGGGTTAAGCTATGGCTACACCTTC. Residues: CASSLQGLSYGYTF.

The chain uses TRBV10-3 and TRBJ2-7; TRBD2 matches at 9 bases. This CDR3 spans 16 amino acids. The germline V gene has CDR1 ENHRY and CDR2 SYGVKD. With V trimmed by 3 bases and J by 0 bases, 6 bases remained unmatched. The CDR3: CAISDRAGGSSYEQYF. The CDR3 DNA is TGTGCCATCAGTGACCGAGCGGGGGGTAGCTCCTACGAGCAGTACTTC.

The chain carries TRBV30 and TRBJ1-1; TRBD1 is a possible D gene (6 bases). The CDR3 extends over 13 amino acids. Germline V gene data show CDR1 as GTSNPN and CDR2 as SVGIG (reference sequence). The CDR3 coding sequence is TGTGCTTGCGAGGGGGAGGCTTTCACTGAAGCTTTCTTT. Translated, it gives CACEGEAFTEAFF.

The chain recombines TRBV5-1 with TRBJ1-5; D gene ambiguous. This CDR3 is built from 16 residues. V was trimmed by 3 bases and J by 3 bases, leaving 16 bases between them. CDR1 SGHRS and CDR2 YFSETQ come from the germline V gene. The CDR3 DNA reads TGCGCCAGCAGCTCAGAATGGGATAGGATCAATCAGCCCCAGCATTTT. The encoded protein is CASSSEWDRINQPQHF.

Notes on this clonotype: Its ends do not fully match the called genes, so a read error is possible. J is TRBJ1-4 and V is TRBV12-3 or TRBV12-4; 9 nucleotides align to TRBD1. The CDR3 is 15 amino acids. CDR3: CASSSSGQGGEKLFF. The CDR3, as DNA: TGTGCCAGTAGTTCCTCGGGACAGGGTGGGGAAAAACTGTTTTTT.

This clonotype has only one observation. V and J are TRBV21-1 and TRBJ2-7; the table's D call, TRBD2, has no DNA check behind it. TRBV21-1 is a pseudogene segment. The CDR3 consists of 17 residues. The CDR3 DNA follows: TGTGCCAGCAGCAAAGAATGGTGGGGACTAACATCCTACGGGCAGTACTTC. Its protein product is CASSKEWWGLTSYGQYF.

The J gene is TRBJ2-4, the V gene TRBV12-3 or TRBV12-4; D not certain. The CDR3 has 16 residues. V was pared by 5 bases and J by 0 bases, with 14 bases between. The CDR3 DNA reads as TGTGCCAGCAGTCCAGCCCTGGGTCTAGCCAAAAACATTCAGTACTTC. Protein: CASSPALGLAKNIQYF.

The chain joins TRBV12-3 or TRBV12-4 to TRBJ2-6, with 8 bases that match TRBD1. The CDR3 length is 16 residues. J was trimmed by 5 bases and V by 1 base; bases with no gene match: 4. The CDR3 reads CASSLGGTGWANVLTF. Written as DNA, the CDR3 is TGTGCCAGCAGTTTAGGGGGGACAGGATGGGCCAACGTCCTGACTTTC.

The V and J genes are TRBV6-6 and TRBJ2-1, with 9 bases identical to TRBD1. The germline V gene has CDR1 MNHNY and CDR2 SVGAGI (reference sequence). The CDR3 is 16 amino acids. The junction had 10 bases not matched to a gene; V was cut back by 4 bases and J by 6 bases. The CDR3, as DNA: TGTGCCAGCAGTTCATCCGGGACAGGGATTCCCAATGAGCAGTTCTTC. This codes for CASSSSGTGIPNEQFF.

V and J are TRBV12-3 or TRBV12-4 and TRBJ1-4, with no clear D. The germline V and J ends were trimmed by 5 bases and 7 bases, with 14 bases remaining between them. The CDR3 spans 14 residues. The CDR3, as DNA: TGTGCCAGCAGTACAATAGGGAACGGTGAAAAACTGTTTTTT. Protein sequence: CASSTIGNGEKLFF.

The V and J genes are TRBV12-3 or TRBV12-4 and TRBJ2-1; TRBD2 matches 13 bases. The junction had 14 bases not matched to a gene; V was cut back by 6 bases and J by 9 bases. This CDR3 spans 17 amino acids. CDR3 sequence: CASSPGLAGNFRGEQFF. Written as DNA, the CDR3 is TGTGCCAGCAGCCCGGGACTAGCGGGAAACTTTCGGGGTGAGCAGTTCTTC.

As DNA, the CDR3 is TGCGCCAGCAGCTTGGCCAGGGCAGGGGGCGTGAAGGATGAGCAGTTCTTC. This sequence encodes CASSLARAGGVKDEQFF. The rearrangement links TRBV5-1 to TRBJ2-1; 8 nucleotides align to TRBD1. The germline gives CDR1 SGHRS, CDR2 YFSETQ. The CDR3 length is 17 residues. After removal of 0 bases from V and 8 bases from J, the junction contained 13 bases not matched to a gene.

Details on this clonotype: Germline is not matched at one junction end, which may reflect a read error. The genes are TRBV7-7 and TRBJ2-5, with D possibly TRBD2 on 6 matching bases. The germline gives CDR1 SSHAT, CDR2 FNYEAQ (reference sequence). There are 14 residues in the CDR3. This chain's CDR3 is CASSSDSGLETQYF. In DNA, the CDR3 is TGTGCTAGCAGTTCCGACTCGGGACTAGAGACCCAGTACTTC.

CDR3 loop: CAISRSTMGLADTDTQYF. Written as DNA, the CDR3 is TGTGCCATCAGTAGGTCCACTATGGGACTAGCGGACACAGATACGCAGTATTTT. The chain links TRBV10-3 to TRBJ2-3; TRBD2 agrees at 11 bases. In germline, CDR1 is ENHRY, CDR2 SYGVKD. The CDR3 extends over 18 amino acids. V shed 5 bases, J shed 2 bases, and the junction held 12 bases outside the gene matches.

V is TRBV7-2 and J is TRBJ2-1, with D hard to call. Per germline, CDR1 SGHTA and CDR2 FQGNSA. The CDR3 length is 12 residues. Trimming shortened V by 5 bases and J by 7 bases, and 9 bases separated the two germline ends. The CDR3 spells CASSLSTNEQFF. CDR3 bases: TGTGCCAGCAGCCTCAGTACTAATGAGCAGTTCTTC. Supplemented by reference TRBV7-2 and TRBJ2-1, the full variable domain reads GAGVSQSPSNKVTEKGKDVELRCDPISGHTALYWYRQSLGQGLEFLIYFQGNSAPDKSGLPSDRFSAERTGGSVSTLTIQRTQQEDSAVYLCASSLSTNEQFFGPGTRLTVL.

The chain couples TRBV4-1 to TRBJ2-5; no definite D call. The CDR3 length is 15 residues. Trimming removed 0 bases from V and 5 bases from J, with 13 bases in between. Germline V gives CDR1 MGHRA, CDR2 YSYEKL. As DNA, the CDR3 is TGCGCCAGCAGCCAAGATCTGGCTCGCTGGGAGACCCAGTACTTC. Protein product: CASSQDLARWETQYF.

This clonotype was seen a few times. A junction boundary mismatches the germline segment, possibly from a read error. The chain couples TRBV7-7 to TRBJ2-3; 8 bases line up with TRBD2. This CDR3 is built from 16 residues. Per germline, CDR1 SSHAT and CDR2 FNYEAQ (reference sequence). The DNA of the CDR3 is TGTGCTAGCAGCCCGGGAGCGGGGGCGTTCACAGATACGCAGTATTTT. Its translation: CASSPGAGAFTDTQYF.

The chain uses TRBV4-1 and TRBJ2-7; 12 bases fit TRBD2. Germline CDR1 is MGHRA and CDR2 is YSYEKL. After removal of 5 bases from V and 7 bases from J, the junction contained 12 bases not matched to a gene. The CDR3 runs to 16 residues. The DNA for the CDR3 is TGCGCCAGCAGCTGGAGGACTAGCGGGACCGACAATGAGCAGTACTTC. Translated: CASSWRTSGTDNEQYF.

The rearrangement links TRBV12-3 or TRBV12-4 to TRBJ2-1; D might be TRBD1 or TRBD2, each matching 5 bases. This CDR3 comprises 15 residues. V lost 3 bases and J 4 bases, leaving 13 bases between the germline ends. CDR3 region: CASSLGRGRYNEQFF. As DNA, the CDR3 is TGTGCCAGCAGTTTGGGTCGGGGACGGTACAATGAGCAGTTCTTC.

The genes are TRBV3-1 and TRBJ1-2; D gene unclear. V lost 0 bases and J 8 bases, leaving 7 bases between the germline ends. The CDR3 runs to 12 residues. CDR1 LGHDT and CDR2 YNNKEL come from the germline V gene (reference sequence). The CDR3 DNA sequence: TGTGCCAGCAGCCAAGATAGACGAGGCTACACCTTC. Translation: CASSQDRRGYTF.

This clonotype was counted a few times. J is TRBJ1-1 and V is TRBV9, with unresolved D. CDR3 length: 14 residues. CDR1 and CDR2 from the germline V gene are SGDLS and YYNGEE. Trimming removed 0 bases from V and 1 base from J, with 7 bases in between. The CDR3 loop reads CASSVGDRNTEAFF. The DNA for the CDR3 is TGTGCCAGCAGCGTAGGCGATCGGAACACTGAAGCTTTCTTT.